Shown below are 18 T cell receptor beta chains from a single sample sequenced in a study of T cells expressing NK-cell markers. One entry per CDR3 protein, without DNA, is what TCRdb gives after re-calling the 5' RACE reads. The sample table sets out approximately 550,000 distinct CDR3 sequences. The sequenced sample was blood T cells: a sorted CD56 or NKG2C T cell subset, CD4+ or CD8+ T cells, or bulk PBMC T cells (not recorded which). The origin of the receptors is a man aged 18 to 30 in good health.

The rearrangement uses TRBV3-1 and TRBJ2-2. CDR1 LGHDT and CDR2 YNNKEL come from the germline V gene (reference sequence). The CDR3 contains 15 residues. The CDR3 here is CASSQESSNTGELFF.

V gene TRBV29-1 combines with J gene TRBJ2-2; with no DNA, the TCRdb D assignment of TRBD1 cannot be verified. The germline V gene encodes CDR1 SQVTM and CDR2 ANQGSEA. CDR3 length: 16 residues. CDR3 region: CSVVPHTGANTGELFF.

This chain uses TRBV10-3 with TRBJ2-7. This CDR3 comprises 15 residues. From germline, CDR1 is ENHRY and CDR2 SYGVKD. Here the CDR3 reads CAISGKNREVYEQYF.

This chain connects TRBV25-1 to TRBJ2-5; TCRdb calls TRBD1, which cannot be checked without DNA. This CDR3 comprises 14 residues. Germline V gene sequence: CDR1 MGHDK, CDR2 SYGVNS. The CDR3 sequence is CASSREGSRETQYF.

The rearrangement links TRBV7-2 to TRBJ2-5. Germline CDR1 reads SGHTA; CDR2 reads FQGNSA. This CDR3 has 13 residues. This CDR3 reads CASSLGVQETQYF.

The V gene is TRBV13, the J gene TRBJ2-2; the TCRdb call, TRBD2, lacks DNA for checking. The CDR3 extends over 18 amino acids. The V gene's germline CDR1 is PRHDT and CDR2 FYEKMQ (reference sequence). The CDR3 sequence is CASSLGLAGGSDTGELFF.

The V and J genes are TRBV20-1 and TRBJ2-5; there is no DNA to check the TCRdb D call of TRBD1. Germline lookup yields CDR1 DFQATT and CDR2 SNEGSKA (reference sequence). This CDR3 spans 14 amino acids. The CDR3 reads CSAPGIGRGETQYF.

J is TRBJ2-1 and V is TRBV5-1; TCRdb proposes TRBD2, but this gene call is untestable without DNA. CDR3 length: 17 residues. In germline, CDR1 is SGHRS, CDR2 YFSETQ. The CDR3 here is CASSPAGAGGLYNEQFF.

The CDR3 reads CASSTPGQGVPYGYTF. The gene calls are TRBV7-2 and TRBJ1-2; the TRBD1 assignment by TCRdb is unverifiable without DNA. The CDR3 extends over 16 amino acids. Germline loops: CDR1 SGHTA, CDR2 FQGNSA.

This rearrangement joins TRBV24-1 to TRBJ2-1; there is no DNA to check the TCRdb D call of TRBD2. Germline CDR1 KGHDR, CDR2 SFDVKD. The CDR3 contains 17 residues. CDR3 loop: CATSDSNSGLAGNEQFF.

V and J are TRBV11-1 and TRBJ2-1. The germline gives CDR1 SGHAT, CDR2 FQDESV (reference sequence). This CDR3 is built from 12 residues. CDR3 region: CASSFFRDEQFF.

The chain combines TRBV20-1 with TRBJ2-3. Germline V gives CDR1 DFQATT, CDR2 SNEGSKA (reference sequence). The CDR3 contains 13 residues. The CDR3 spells CSASDQRGDTQYF.

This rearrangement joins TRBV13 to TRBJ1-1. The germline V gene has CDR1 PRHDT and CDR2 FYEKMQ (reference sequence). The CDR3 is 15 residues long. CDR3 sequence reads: CASSFPGYSRAEAFF.

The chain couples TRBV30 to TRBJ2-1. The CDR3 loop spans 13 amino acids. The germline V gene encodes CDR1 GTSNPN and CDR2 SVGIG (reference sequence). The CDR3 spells CAWSPTPGNEQFF.

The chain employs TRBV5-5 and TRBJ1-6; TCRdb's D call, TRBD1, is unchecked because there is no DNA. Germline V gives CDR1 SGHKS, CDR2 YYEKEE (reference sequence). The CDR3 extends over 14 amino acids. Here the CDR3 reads CASSLVRAESPLHF. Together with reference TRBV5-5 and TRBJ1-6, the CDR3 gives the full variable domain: DAGVTQSPTHLIKTRGQQVTLRCSPISGHKSVSWYQQVLGQGPQFIFQYYEKEERGRGNFPDRFSARQFPNYSSELNVNALLLGDSALYLCASSLVRAESPLHFGNGTRLTVT.

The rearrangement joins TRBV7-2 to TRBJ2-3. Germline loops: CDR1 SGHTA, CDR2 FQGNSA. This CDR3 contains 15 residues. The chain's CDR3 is CASADRRSSTDTQYF.

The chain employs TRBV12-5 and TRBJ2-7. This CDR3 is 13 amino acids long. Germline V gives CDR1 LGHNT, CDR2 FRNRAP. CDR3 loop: CASGLVDDGEQYF.

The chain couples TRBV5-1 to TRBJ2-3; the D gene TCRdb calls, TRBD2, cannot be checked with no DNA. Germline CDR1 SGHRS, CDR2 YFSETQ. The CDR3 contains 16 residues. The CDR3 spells CASSPTGTSIGDTQYF.